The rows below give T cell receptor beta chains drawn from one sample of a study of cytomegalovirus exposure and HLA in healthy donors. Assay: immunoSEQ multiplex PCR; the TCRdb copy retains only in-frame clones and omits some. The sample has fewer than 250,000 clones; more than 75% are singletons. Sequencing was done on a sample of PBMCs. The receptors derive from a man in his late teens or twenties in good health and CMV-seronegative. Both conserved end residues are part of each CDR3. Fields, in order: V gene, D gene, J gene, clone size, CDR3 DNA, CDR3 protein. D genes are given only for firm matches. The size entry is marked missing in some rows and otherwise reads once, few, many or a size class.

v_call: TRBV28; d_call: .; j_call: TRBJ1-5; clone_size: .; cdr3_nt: TGTGCCAGCAGCGCCTATATGGGAGGTCAGCCCCAGCATTTT; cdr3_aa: CASSAYMGGQPQHF
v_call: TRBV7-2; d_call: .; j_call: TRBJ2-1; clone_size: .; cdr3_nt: TGTGCCAGCAGCTTATTAGTCCAGGGCATCTCCTACAATGAGCAGTTCTTC; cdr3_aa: CASSLLVQGISYNEQFF
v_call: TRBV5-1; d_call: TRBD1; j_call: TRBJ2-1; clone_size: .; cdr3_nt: TGCGCCAGCAGCGTGGACAGGGCCAATGAGCAGTTCTTC; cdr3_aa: CASSVDRANEQFF
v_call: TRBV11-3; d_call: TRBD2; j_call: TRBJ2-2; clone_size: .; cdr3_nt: TGTGCCAGCAGCCGGACTAGGAACACCGGGGAGCTGTTTTTT; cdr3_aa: CASSRTRNTGELFF
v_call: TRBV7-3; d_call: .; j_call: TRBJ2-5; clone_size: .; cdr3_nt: TGTGCCAGCAGCTCGGGGTGGGAAAAGACCCAGTACTTC; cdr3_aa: CASSSGWEKTQYF
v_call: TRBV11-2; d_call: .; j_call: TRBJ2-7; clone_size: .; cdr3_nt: TGTGCCAGCAGCTTGCTACCCGAGGGAGAGCAGTACTTC; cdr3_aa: CASSLLPEGEQYF
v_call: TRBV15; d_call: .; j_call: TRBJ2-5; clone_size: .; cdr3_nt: TGTGCCACCAGCAGAGGGACAGGGAGGGGAGAGACCCAGTACTTC; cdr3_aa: CATSRGTGRGETQYF
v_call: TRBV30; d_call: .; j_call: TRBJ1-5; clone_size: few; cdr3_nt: TGTGCCTGGGCCGGACGGGATAGCAATCAGCCCCAGCATTTT; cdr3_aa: CAWAGRDSNQPQHF
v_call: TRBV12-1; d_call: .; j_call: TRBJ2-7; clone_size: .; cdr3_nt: TGTGCGTCCCCGAGCGGGAGCTCCTACGAGCAGTACTTC; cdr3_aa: CASPSGSSYEQYF
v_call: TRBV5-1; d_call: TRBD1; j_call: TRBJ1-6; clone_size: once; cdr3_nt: TGCGCCAGCAGCCTCGGACAGGGTCTTAATTCACCCCTCCACTTT; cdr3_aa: CASSLGQGLNSPLHF
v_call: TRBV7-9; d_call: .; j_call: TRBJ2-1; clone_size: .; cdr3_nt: TGTGCCAGCAGCTCACAGGGATACAATGAGCAGTTCTTC; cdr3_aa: CASSSQGYNEQFF
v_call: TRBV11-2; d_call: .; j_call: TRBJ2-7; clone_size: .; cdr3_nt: TGTGCCAGCAGCTTCGCTTGGGGCGGAAAGTCCTACGAGCAGTACTTC; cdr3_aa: CASSFAWGGKSYEQYF
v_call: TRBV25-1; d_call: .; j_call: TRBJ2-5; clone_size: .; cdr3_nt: TGTGCCAGCAGTCCCTTCACTTCAGGGTCTTGGGGAGAGACCCAGTACTTC; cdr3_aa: CASSPFTSGSWGETQYF
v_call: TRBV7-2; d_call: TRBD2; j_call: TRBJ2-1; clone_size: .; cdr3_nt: TGTGCCAGCACCCTCTCACCCCTAGCGGGAGGTGGAGAGCAGTTCTTC; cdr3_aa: CASTLSPLAGGGEQFF
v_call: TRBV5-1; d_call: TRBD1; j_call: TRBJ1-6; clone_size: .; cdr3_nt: TGCGCCAGCAGCTTGGAACAGGGGACCTATTCACCCCTCCACTTT; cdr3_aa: CASSLEQGTYSPLHF
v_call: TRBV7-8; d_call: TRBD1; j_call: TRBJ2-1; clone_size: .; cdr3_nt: TGTGCCAGCAGCTACACAGGGGGCCGGGTTAATGAGCAGTTCTTC; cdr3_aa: CASSYTGGRVNEQFF
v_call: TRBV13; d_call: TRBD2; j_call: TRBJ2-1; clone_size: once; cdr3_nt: TGTGCCAGCAGCTCAATATCGGAAAGCGGGAGGGCCCAAAATGAGCAGTTCTTC; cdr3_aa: CASSSISESGRAQNEQFF
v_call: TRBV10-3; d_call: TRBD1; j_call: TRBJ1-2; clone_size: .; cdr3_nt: TGTGCCATCGCATCGGGACAGGGAGATGGCTACACCTTC; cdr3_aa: CAIASGQGDGYTF
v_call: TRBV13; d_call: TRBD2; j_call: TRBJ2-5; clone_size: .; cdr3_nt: TGTGCCAGCAGCAACCTCCTACTAGCGGGGGGGAAAGAGACCCAGTACTTC; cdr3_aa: CASSNLLLAGGKETQYF
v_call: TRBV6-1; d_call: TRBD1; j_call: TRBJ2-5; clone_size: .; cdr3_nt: TGTGCCAGTGGGAAGACAGGGGAAGTAGAGACCCAGTACTTC; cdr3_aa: CASGKTGEVETQYF
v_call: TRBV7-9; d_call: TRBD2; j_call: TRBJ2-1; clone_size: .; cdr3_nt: TGTGCCAGCAGCTTAGCTCCTGGGACTAGTATGGGCAATGAGCAGTTCTTC; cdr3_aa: CASSLAPGTSMGNEQFF
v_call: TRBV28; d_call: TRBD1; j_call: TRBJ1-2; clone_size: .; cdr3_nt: TGTGCCAGCAGATTCCCCCGACAGGGAAATTTGTATGGCTACACCTTC; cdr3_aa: CASRFPRQGNLYGYTF
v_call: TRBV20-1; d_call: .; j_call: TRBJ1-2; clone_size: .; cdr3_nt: TGCAGTGCCACGACAGTGGGCTACACCTTC; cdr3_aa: CSATTVGYTF
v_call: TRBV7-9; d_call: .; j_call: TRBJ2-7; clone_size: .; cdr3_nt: TGTGCCAGCAGCCTCCCTACTACTCAATACGAGCAGTACTTC; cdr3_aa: CASSLPTTQYEQYF
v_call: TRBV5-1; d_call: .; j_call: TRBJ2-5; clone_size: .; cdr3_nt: TGCGCCAGCAGCTTGACTGTCCAAGAGACCCAGTACTTC; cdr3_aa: CASSLTVQETQYF
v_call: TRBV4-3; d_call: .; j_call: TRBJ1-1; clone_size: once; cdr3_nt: TGCGCCAGCAGCCAAGATCAGGGGTTGGCTGAAGCTTTCTTT; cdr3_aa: CASSQDQGLAEAFF
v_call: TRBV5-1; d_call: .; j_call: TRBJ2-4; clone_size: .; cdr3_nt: TGCGCCAGCAGCGTACAGGGTTCGGCCAAAAACATTCAGTACTTC; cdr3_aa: CASSVQGSAKNIQYF
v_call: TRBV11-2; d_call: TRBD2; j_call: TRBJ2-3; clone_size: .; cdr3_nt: TGTGCCAGCAGCTCAGCGGGGCACCCAGATACGCAGTATTTT; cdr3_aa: CASSSAGHPDTQYF
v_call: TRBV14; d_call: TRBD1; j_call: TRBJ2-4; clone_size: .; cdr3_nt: TGTGCCAGCAGCCAATCTGCCCCGCAGGGGGAAAACATTCAGTACTTC; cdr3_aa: CASSQSAPQGENIQYF
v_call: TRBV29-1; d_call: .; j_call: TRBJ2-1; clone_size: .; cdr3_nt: TGCAGCGTGCGTACCTCTAGCGTCTACAATGAGCAGTTCTTC; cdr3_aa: CSVRTSSVYNEQFF
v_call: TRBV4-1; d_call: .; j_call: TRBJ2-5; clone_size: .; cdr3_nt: TGCGCCAGCAGCCAAGGAGGGGCCGGGGGTAACCAAGAGACCCAGTACTTC; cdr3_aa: CASSQGGAGGNQETQYF